Each of the 14 T cell receptor beta chains below was sequenced from the same sample in a study of T-cell reconstitution after alpha-beta-depleted transplantation in children. Unique molecular identifiers were incorporated when the TCRbeta library was constructed. TCRdb reprocessed the PCR reads via MiXCR and lists one record per CDR3 protein. The sample contains 350,000 to 500,000 distinct CDR3 sequences, around 46% of which appear only once. Here the sequenced sample was PBMCs, taken before TCRalphabeta/CD19-depleted stem cell transplant. These receptors were obtained from a girl aged 2 to 10 with aplastic anemia, due to receive a stem cell transplant.

This clonotype was observed a single time. For the CDR3, the DNA is TGTGCCAGCAGCTTAAGGGCCCCGGGCTCACCCCTCCACTTT. Translated, it gives CASSLRAPGSPLHF. The rearrangement uses TRBV7-3 and TRBJ1-6; D remains unclear. Trimming removed 1 base at V and 10 bases at J, with 11 bases between. Germline CDR1 reads SGHTA; CDR2 reads FQGTGA. The CDR3 sequence is 14 residues long.

The sample holds a few counts of this clonotype. CDR3 nucleotides: TGTGCCAGTAGTGAAGGAGGAGGCCAGCCCCAGCATTTT. It encodes CASSEGGGQPQHF. This chain links TRBV19 with TRBJ1-5, with unresolved D. From germline, CDR1 is LNHDA and CDR2 SQIVND (reference sequence). Trimming removed 5 bases at V and 7 bases at J, with 12 bases between. This CDR3 contains 13 residues.

In its sample, this clonotype was seen once. Sequence at one end of the junction differs from germline and may be a read error. This sequence joins TRBV5-5 and TRBJ2-3, with 8 bases lining up with TRBD2. The CDR3 is 17 residues long. Per the germline V gene, CDR1 is SGHKS and CDR2 is YYEKEE (reference sequence). This CDR3 is CASSVGPASGFTDTQCF. The CDR3 region has the DNA TGTGCCAGCAGCGTGGGACCGGCTAGCGGGTTCACAGATACGCAGTGTTTT. Looking up the rest from reference TRBV5-5 and TRBJ2-3 gives the full variable domain: DAGVTQSPTHLIKTRGQQVTLRCSPISGHKSVSWYQQVLGQGPQFIFQYYEKEERGRGNFPDRFSARQFPNYSSELNVNALLLGDSALYLCASSVGPASGFTDTQCFGPGTRLTVL.

The V and J genes are TRBV7-9 and TRBJ2-1, with 7 nucleotides matching TRBD2. Germline CDR1 SEHNR, CDR2 FQNEAQ (reference sequence). The CDR3 consists of 17 residues. The V gene end was trimmed by 1 base and the J gene end by 6 bases; junction bases not matched to a gene: 12. CDR3 nucleotides: TGTGCCAGCAGCTTAGTGGGCGGGAGAGGAGGTATCAATGAGCAGTTCTTC. It specifies CASSLVGGRGGINEQFF.

The chain is built from TRBV20-1 and TRBJ2-1; 9 bases map to TRBD2. Germline trimming cut 6 bases from V and 1 base from J; bases unmatched to any gene: 16. This CDR3 has 18 amino acids. Germline loops: CDR1 DFQATT, CDR2 SNEGSKA (reference sequence). Here the CDR3 reads CSARQSIFAGGSYNEQFF. The CDR3 DNA reads as TGCAGTGCCAGACAAAGCATTTTCGCGGGGGGGTCCTACAATGAGCAGTTCTTC.

This clonotype was seen a few times. The chain has TRBV10-1 and TRBJ1-1; the D gene is possibly TRBD1 (5 bases). The CDR3 is made up of 14 amino acids. Per germline, CDR1 WNHNN and CDR2 SYGVQD (reference sequence). V gave up 0 bases and J gave up 4 bases, with 9 bases separating them. The CDR3 loop is CASSESTEITEAFF. CDR3 bases: TGCGCCAGCAGTGAGTCGACAGAAATCACTGAAGCTTTCTTT.

V gene TRBV6-1 combines with J gene TRBJ2-1, with 8 nucleotides matching TRBD2. Looked up from germline, CDR1 is MNHNS and CDR2 is SASEGT. The J segment lost 4 bases and the V segment lost 4 bases, leaving 9 bases of the junction unmatched. The CDR3 is 16 residues long. The CDR3 protein is CASSAQAGVRYNEQFF. As DNA, the CDR3 is TGTGCCAGCAGTGCCCAAGCGGGAGTAAGGTACAATGAGCAGTTCTTC.

This clonotype occurred a few times. V is TRBV12-3 or TRBV12-4 and J is TRBJ2-7; 7 bases are a match to TRBD1. This CDR3 spans 15 amino acids. The V segment lost 3 bases and the J segment 1 base; nucleotides outside the gene matches: 6. CDR3 in amino acids: CASSFLGTASYEQYF. CDR3 nucleotide sequence: TGTGCCAGCAGTTTTCTCGGGACAGCTTCCTACGAGCAGTACTTC.

The chain carries TRBV5-1 and TRBJ2-2; D not resolved. Germline lookup yields CDR1 SGHRS and CDR2 YFSETQ. Trimming stripped 4 bases from V and 0 bases from J, with 4 bases between. The CDR3 has 13 residues. This CDR3 reads CASSISNTGELFF. The DNA of the CDR3 is TGCGCCAGCAGCATTTCGAACACCGGGGAGCTGTTTTTT. The variable domain in full, with the rest retrieved from reference TRBV5-1 and TRBJ2-2, is KAGVTQTPRYLIKTRGQQVTLSCSPISGHRSVSWYQQTPGQGLQFLFEYFSETQRNKGNFPGRFSGRQFSNSRSEMNVSTLELGDSALYLCASSISNTGELFFGEGSRLTVL.

This chain links TRBV4-2 with TRBJ2-1; 9 positions match TRBD2. This CDR3 spans 15 amino acids. Trimming cost V 7 bases and J 0 bases; bases outside gene matches: 4. Germline lookup yields CDR1 LGHNA and CDR2 YNFKEQ. This CDR3 is CASMAGGPSYNEQFF. Here the CDR3 DNA reads TGTGCCAGCATGGCGGGAGGGCCCTCCTACAATGAGCAGTTCTTC.

This clonotype has a count of ten or more. This sequence joins TRBV20-1 and TRBJ2-3, with 8 positions matching TRBD2. CDR1 and CDR2 from the germline V gene are DFQATT and SNEGSKA (reference sequence). Trimming removed 5 bases from V and 0 bases from J; junction bases left unmatched: 10. The CDR3 totals 16 residues. In DNA, the CDR3 is TGCAGTGCTCGCCCGTCTTTAGCGGGGAGCACAGATACGCAGTATTTT. Protein product: CSARPSLAGSTDTQYF.

The chain couples TRBV6-6 to TRBJ2-1; either TRBD1 or TRBD2 may fit D (6 bases each). Germline assignment: CDR1 MNHNY and CDR2 SVGAGI (reference sequence). The ends were cut back, 2 bases at V and 6 bases at J, with 8 bases in the middle. CDR3 size: 13 residues. In nucleotides, the CDR3 is TGTGCCAGCAGTTACGAGGGGGGCAATGAGCAGTTCTTC. The encoded protein is CASSYEGGNEQFF.

The chain is built from TRBV29-1 and TRBJ2-1, with D possibly TRBD1 on 5 matching bases. Per germline, CDR1 SQVTM and CDR2 ANQGSEA. Trimming took off 4 bases at V and 6 bases at J, with 10 bases between the two ends. This CDR3 has 12 residues. The CDR3, as DNA: TGCAGCGTTGTAGGGGAAGGCAATGAGCAGTTCTTC. As protein: CSVVGEGNEQFF.

This clonotype was counted between two and nine times. The rearrangement joins TRBV28 to TRBJ1-3; D possibly corresponds to TRBD1 (5 bases). This CDR3 is built from 15 residues. Germline CDR1 is MDHEN and CDR2 is SYDVKM. The ends were cut back, 7 bases at V and 0 bases at J, with 13 bases in the middle. CDR3 DNA sequence: TGTGCCAGCACATCCGGGGCGGCCTCTGGAAACACCATATATTTT. Residues: CASTSGAASGNTIYF.